The 14 T cell receptor beta chains below come from one sample, sequenced in a study of CD8 T cells in ankylosing spondylitis. TCRdb re-derived calls from the 5' RACE reads in MiXCR, one entry per CDR3 protein. The table includes 400,000 to 450,000 distinct CDR3 sequences, 17% detected once. Notes on the study in general: One TCR beta motif, made up of several highly homologous variants, appeared characteristic of ankylosing spondylitis blood.

Their cognate antigens are unknown. The sequenced sample was blood, either unsorted or a sorted T cell fraction (not recorded which). Source of these receptors: a male donor with ankylosing spondylitis.

The rearrangement uses TRBV29-1 and TRBJ1-1; TRBD1 agrees at 7 bases. The CDR3 is made up of 13 amino acids. The V segment lost 6 bases and the J segment 1 base; nucleotides outside the gene matches: 5. Germline values: CDR1 SQVTM, CDR2 ANQGSEA. The CDR3 region is CSVRGYGNTEAFF. CDR3 bases: TGCAGCGTCAGGGGGTATGGGAACACTGAAGCTTTCTTT. The full variable domain, in which reference TRBV29-1 and TRBJ1-1 provide the parts outside the CDR3, is SAVISQKPSRDICQRGTSLTIQCQVDSQVTMMFWYRQQPGQSLTLIATANQGSEATYESGFVIDKFPISRPNLTFSTLTVSNMSPEDSSIYLCSVRGYGNTEAFFGQGTRLTVV.

There are many counts of this clonotype. V usage is TRBV4-2 and J usage is TRBJ1-1; a possible D gene is TRBD1 (6 bases). Germline lookup yields CDR1 LGHNA and CDR2 YNFKEQ. The V end lost 0 bases, the J end lost 8 bases, and 16 bases lay between the germline ends. The CDR3 contains 15 residues. The CDR3 DNA reads TGTGCCAGCAGCCAAGATCTTCTGGGGGCCCTCGAAGCTTTCTTT. Translation: CASSQDLLGALEAFF.

V and J are TRBV7-2 and TRBJ1-2; D is possibly TRBD1 (6 bases). Germline CDR1 and CDR2: SGHTA and FQGNSA. Between the trimmed V and J ends, which lost 5 bases and 6 bases, there was a span of 19 bases. This CDR3 has 15 amino acids. The CDR3: CASSPPSGQRNGYTF. CDR3 DNA sequence: TGTGCCAGCAGCCCCCCTTCGGGACAACGAAATGGCTACACCTTC. Combining the CDR3 with reference TRBV7-2 and TRBJ1-2 gives the whole variable domain GAGVSQSPSNKVTEKGKDVELRCDPISGHTALYWYRQSLGQGLEFLIYFQGNSAPDKSGLPSDRFSAERTGGSVSTLTIQRTQQEDSAVYLCASSPPSGQRNGYTFGSGTRLTVV.

The chain is built from TRBV7-3 and TRBJ2-3; perhaps D is TRBD1 or TRBD2 (5 bases each). The ends were cut back, 5 bases at V and 0 bases at J, with 15 bases in the middle. The CDR3 has 16 amino acids. The germline CDR1 and CDR2 sequences are SGHTA and FQGTGA. The CDR3, as DNA: TGTGCCAGCAGCCCTGAGGGGACGTTGAGCACAGATACGCAGTATTTT. It specifies CASSPEGTLSTDTQYF. The complete variable domain, with remaining parts taken from reference TRBV7-3 and TRBJ2-3, reads GAGVSQTPSNKVTEKGKYVELRCDPISGHTALYWYRQSLGQGPEFLIYFQGTGAADDSGLPNDRFFAVRPEGSVSTLKIQRTERGDSAVYLCASSPEGTLSTDTQYFGPGTRLTVL.

This chain joins TRBV18 and TRBJ2-3; D is unresolved. The length of the CDR3 is 15 residues. V was clipped by 4 bases and J by 1 base, with 12 bases between them. Germline V CDR1 and CDR2: KGHSH, LQKENI. The DNA of the CDR3 is TGTGCCAGCTCACAAGGGTTGAAGGGCACAGATACGCAGTATTTT. It encodes CASSQGLKGTDTQYF.

V usage is TRBV18 and J usage is TRBJ2-1; 8 bases agree with TRBD1. Germline V gene sequence: CDR1 KGHSH, CDR2 LQKENI. This CDR3 is built from 18 residues. The J segment lost 8 bases and the V segment lost 1 base, leaving 16 bases of the junction unmatched. In DNA form, the CDR3 reads TGTGCCAGCTCACCACTTATTAGTGCCAGGGGGCTTTCGGATGAGCAGTTCTTC. This gives the protein CASSPLISARGLSDEQFF.

This chain joins TRBV6-1 and TRBJ1-1, with D unresolved. The ends were cut back, 3 bases at V and 7 bases at J, with 6 bases in the middle. There are 11 residues in the CDR3. Germline CDR1 MNHNS, CDR2 SASEGT. Here the CDR3 reads CASSEGIEAFF. In DNA form, the CDR3 reads TGTGCCAGCAGTGAGGGGATTGAAGCTTTCTTT.

This clonotype was counted only a few times. The rearrangement joins TRBV20-1 to TRBJ1-4, with D perhaps matching TRBD1 (6 bases). The CDR3 spans 14 residues. The ends were cut back, 0 bases at V and 7 bases at J, with 12 bases in the middle. Looked up from germline, CDR1 is DFQATT and CDR2 is SNEGSKA (reference sequence). CDR3 loop: CSARDLDSLEKLFF. CDR3 DNA: TGCAGTGCTAGAGATCTGGACAGCCTTGAAAAACTGTTTTTT.

With regard to this clonotype: Sequence at one end of the junction differs from germline and may be a read error. This chain uses TRBV20-1 with TRBJ2-7; no firm D call. The CDR3 spans 16 residues. CDR1 is DFQATT, CDR2 SNEGSKA, per germline (reference sequence). In DNA form, the CDR3 reads TGCTGTGCTAGAGATGGGTCACGGCCAAGTGGGTGGGAGCAGTACTTC. This codes for CCARDGSRPSGWEQYF.

This clonotype was observed a few times. The CDR3 DNA reads TGTGCCAGCAGCCAAGATCGGGCTAGCGCTGCAACCCAGTACTTC. Its protein product is CASSQDRASAATQYF. The chain is built from TRBV4-2 and TRBJ2-5, with TRBD2 as a possible D gene (6 bases). Trimming removed 0 bases from V and 8 bases from J, with 16 bases in between. Germline V gene lookup returns CDR1 LGHNA and CDR2 YNFKEQ. The CDR3 is 15 amino acids.

This chain connects TRBV6-1 to TRBJ1-4; 9 nucleotides agree with TRBD1. V lost 6 bases, J lost 5 bases, and 4 bases stayed unmatched. This CDR3 has 14 amino acids. Looked up from germline, CDR1 is MNHNS and CDR2 is SASEGT. CDR3 coding DNA: TGTGCCAGCAGAAACAGGGGGCGGAATGAAAAACTGTTTTTT. It specifies CASRNRGRNEKLFF.

The chain links TRBV27 to TRBJ2-7, with 8 bases identical to TRBD2. Germline CDR1 is MNHEY and CDR2 is SMNVEV (reference sequence). The CDR3 covers 14 residues. The ends lost 8 bases at V and 2 bases at J; junction bases unmatched: 8. In DNA form, the CDR3 reads TGTGCCAGCGGAAGGGGGACTAGGGCCTACGAGCAGTACTTC. Amino acids: CASGRGTRAYEQYF.

This clonotype was counted between two and nine times. This chain connects TRBV6-1 to TRBJ1-1, with D possibly being TRBD1 (5 bases). The germline gives CDR1 MNHNS, CDR2 SASEGT. The CDR3 has 15 residues. V was trimmed by 5 bases and J by 1 base, leaving 14 bases between them. This CDR3 reads CASSRRGDGNTEAFF. The CDR3 DNA is TGTGCCAGCAGTAGACGGGGGGATGGGAACACTGAAGCTTTCTTT.

This clonotype was picked up a small number of times. The chain has TRBV27 and TRBJ1-1, with no clear D. The ends were cut back, 6 bases at V and 2 bases at J, with 13 bases in the middle. Looked up from germline, CDR1 is MNHEY and CDR2 is SMNVEV (reference sequence). The CDR3 is made up of 14 amino acids. The CDR3 sequence is CASSPRWANTEAFF. The CDR3 DNA reads as TGTGCCAGCAGCCCCCGTTGGGCTAACACTGAAGCTTTCTTT.